This entry lists 18 T cell receptor beta chains sequenced from one sample in a study of neoadjuvant anti-PD-1 for oral cavity cancer (dated by TCRdb to the early 2020s). This sample's time point label indicates: before neoadjuvant nivolumab. Library preparation was by the immunoSEQ multiplex PCR assay. Here the immuneACCESS table is served through TCRdb, limited to in-frame sequences with V and J called. Missing clones are a known gap in these copies; in checked studies unresolved V genes cover under half, and the rest lacks a known reason. Counted in this sample were 65,000 to 95,000 clones; 84% of them appeared once. The top ten constitute around 3.2% of the sample. Sequencing was performed on PBMCs, taken before nivolumab (anti-PD-1) treatment. These receptors all come from a person between 40 and 85 years old with oral cavity squamous cell carcinoma.

The J gene is TRBJ1-6, the V gene TRBV2, with TRBD1 matching over 8 bases. The CDR3 sequence is 13 residues long. CDR1 is SNHLY, CDR2 FYNNEI, per germline. V was pared by 6 bases and J by 8 bases, with 3 bases of the junction left unmatched. The CDR3 region has the DNA TGTGCCAGCAGGACAGGGGAGTATTCACCCCTCCACTTT. The encoded protein is CASRTGEYSPLHF. Drawing the rest from reference TRBV2 and TRBJ1-6, the complete variable domain is EPEVTQTPSHQVTQMGQEVILRCVPISNHLYFYWYRQILGQKVEFLVSFYNNEISEKSEIFDDQFSVERPDGSNFTLKIRSTKLEDSAMYFCASRTGEYSPLHFGNGTRLTVT.

The chain carries TRBV5-1 and TRBJ2-1; D is perhaps TRBD2 (5 bases). V lost 4 bases and J lost 6, with 17 bases in between. The CDR3 has 15 amino acids. Germline loops: CDR1 SGHRS, CDR2 YFSETQ. CDR3 in amino acids: CASSPGNNFGNEQFF. The CDR3 region has the DNA TGCGCCAGCAGCCCCGGGAACAATTTCGGCAATGAGCAGTTCTTC.

The chain combines TRBV30 with TRBJ1-1, with TRBD1 as a possible D gene (5 bases). The CDR3 covers 13 residues. V lost 4 bases and J lost 1, with 10 bases in between. The germline CDR1 and CDR2 sequences are GTSNPN and SVGIG (reference sequence). CDR3 in DNA: TGTGCCTGGACACTCGGGGGGAACACTGAAGCTTTCTTT. Amino acid sequence: CAWTLGGNTEAFF. The full variable domain, rest sourced from reference TRBV30 and TRBJ1-1, is SQTIHQWPATLVQPVGSPLSLECTVEGTSNPNLYWYRQAAGRGLQLLFYSVGIGQISSEVPQNLSASRPQDRQFILSSKKLLLSDSGFYLCAWTLGGNTEAFFGQGTRLTVV.

V usage is TRBV5-1 and J usage is TRBJ2-2; 9 nucleotides match TRBD1. The V and J ends lost 3 bases and 5 bases, in that order; junction bases with no gene match: 5. Germline V gives CDR1 SGHRS, CDR2 YFSETQ. The CDR3 totals 15 residues. The CDR3 loop reads CASSSPGQGTGELFF. CDR3 nucleotides: TGCGCCAGCAGCTCCCCGGGACAGGGAACCGGGGAGCTGTTTTTT.

The rearrangement links TRBV19 to TRBJ2-5, with TRBD2 matching 7 bases. This CDR3 has 14 amino acids. The trim removed 1 base at V and 4 bases at J, leaving 3 bases unmatched. Germline CDR1 reads LNHDA; CDR2 reads SQIVND (reference sequence). This CDR3 reads CASSIGAGRETQYF. As DNA, the CDR3 is TGTGCCAGTAGTATAGGAGCGGGGAGAGAGACCCAGTACTTC.

The chain uses TRBV30 and TRBJ1-3, with D possibly TRBD1 on 5 matching bases. This CDR3 contains 12 residues. In germline, CDR1 is GTSNPN, CDR2 SVGIG (reference sequence). V gave up 3 bases and J gave up 6 bases, with 9 bases separating them. The CDR3 protein is CAWSRAANTIYF. In nucleotides, the CDR3 is TGTGCCTGGAGCAGGGCGGCAAACACCATATATTTT. The full variable domain, in which reference TRBV30 and TRBJ1-3 provide the parts outside the CDR3, is SQTIHQWPATLVQPVGSPLSLECTVEGTSNPNLYWYRQAAGRGLQLLFYSVGIGQISSEVPQNLSASRPQDRQFILSSKKLLLSDSGFYLCAWSRAANTIYFGEGSWLTVV.

This chain links TRBV5-1 with TRBJ2-1; 10 bases agree with TRBD2. There are 17 residues in the CDR3. CDR1 and CDR2 from the germline V gene are SGHRS and YFSETQ. The V and J ends lost 4 bases and 5 bases, in that order; junction bases with no gene match: 12. CDR3 nucleotides: TGCGCCAGCAGCCCCGGGACTAGCGCGCATTCCGACAATGAGCAGTTCTTC. This encodes CASSPGTSAHSDNEQFF.

The CDR3 sequence is CASSHFYPGQGTNEQFF. CDR3 sequence (DNA): TGTGCCAGCAGCCACTTTTACCCGGGACAGGGTACGAATGAGCAGTTCTTC. The chain joins TRBV14 to TRBJ2-1, with 9 bases aligning to TRBD1. V lost 3 bases and J lost 7; bases outside the gene matches: 13. Per the germline V gene, CDR1 is SGHDN and CDR2 is FVKESK. The CDR3 extends over 17 amino acids.

The genes are TRBV19 and TRBJ2-3, with D perhaps matching TRBD2 (7 bases). CDR1 LNHDA and CDR2 SQIVND come from the germline V gene (reference sequence). Deletions cut 8 bases from V and 2 bases from J, with 20 bases between. The CDR3 length is 16 residues. Written as DNA, the CDR3 is TGTGCCAGTGGCAAGGGGGAGGGTTGGAACACAGATACGCAGTATTTT. Its protein is CASGKGEGWNTDTQYF.

The chain joins TRBV5-4 to TRBJ2-5; D gene ambiguous. The germline V gene encodes CDR1 SGHNT and CDR2 YYREEE (reference sequence). CDR3 length: 14 residues. Trimming shortened V by 0 bases and J by 0 bases, and 6 bases separated the two germline ends. The CDR3 sequence is CASSLVLNQETQYF. The CDR3 nucleotides are TGTGCCAGCAGCTTGGTCCTTAACCAAGAGACCCAGTACTTC.

The chain combines TRBV6-6 with TRBJ2-7; a weak D match, TRBD2 (5 bases). Germline values: CDR1 MNHNY, CDR2 SVGAGI (reference sequence). V was cut by 7 bases and J by 7 bases, with 11 bases left in between. The CDR3 has 11 amino acids. CDR3 DNA: TGTGCCAGCACCGGGAACGAAGAGCAGTACTTC. Protein: CASTGNEEQYF.

The chain couples TRBV28 to TRBJ2-5, with D possibly being TRBD2 (5 bases). The CDR3 contains 14 residues. Germline CDR1 reads MDHEN; CDR2 reads SYDVKM. V lost 8 bases, J lost 1 base, and 14 bases lay in between. CDR3 protein: CASGPPAAQETQYF. The CDR3 region has the DNA TGTGCCAGCGGACCTCCAGCGGCCCAAGAGACCCAGTACTTC.

V gene TRBV9 combines with J gene TRBJ1-2; 9 positions agree with TRBD1. The CDR3 extends over 15 amino acids. The V gene end was trimmed by 5 bases and the J gene end by 1 base; junction bases not matched to a gene: 6. Germline V gene data show CDR1 as SGDLS and CDR2 as YYNGEE. Written as DNA, the CDR3 is TGTGCCAGCAGGACACCGGGACAGGGTAACTATGGCTACACCTTC. It specifies CASRTPGQGNYGYTF.

This clone was counted only a few times. The J gene is TRBJ1-1, the V gene TRBV27; D unclear. This CDR3 is built from 13 residues. CDR1 and CDR2 (germline): MNHEY, SMNVEV (reference sequence). Between the trimmed V and J ends, which lost 6 bases and 8 bases, there was a span of 16 bases. As DNA, the CDR3 is TGTGCCAGCAGGGGAATGAGGTGGGGAGAAGCTTTCTTT. Its protein product is CASRGMRWGEAFF.

The chain couples TRBV5-6 to TRBJ1-2, with D perhaps matching TRBD1 (6 bases). V was trimmed by 5 bases and J by 2 bases, leaving 13 bases between them. Germline V lookup: CDR1 SGHDT, CDR2 YYEEEE. The CDR3 has 14 residues. For the CDR3, the DNA is TGTGCCAGCAGTTATACGACAGGCAACTATGGCTACACCTTC. The encoded protein is CASSYTTGNYGYTF.

In the case of this clone: The germline gene is not matched at one end of the junction; a read error may be the cause. The V gene is TRBV6-5, the J gene TRBJ2-1; tentatively, D is TRBD1 or TRBD2 (5 bases each). The germline gives CDR1 MNHEY, CDR2 SVGAGI. This CDR3 is built from 14 residues. The CDR3 here is CASSNSRDLGREFF. CDR3 coding DNA: TGTGCCAGCAGTAACTCCCGGGACCTTGGACGGGAGTTCTTC.

The V gene is TRBV10-3, the J gene TRBJ2-7, with D unclear. The CDR3 is 13 amino acids. Germline CDR1 ENHRY, CDR2 SYGVKD. The V end was cut by 6 bases, the J end by 5 bases, with 14 bases between. The CDR3 sequence: CAISQRTTDEQYF. The CDR3 DNA reads as TGTGCCATCAGCCAACGGACGACGGACGAGCAGTACTTC.

This chain joins TRBV6-5 and TRBJ2-1; 11 bases fit TRBD2. V trimming: 7 bases; J trimming: 7 bases; junction bases outside the gene matches: 9. CDR3 size: 15 residues. Germline CDR1 reads MNHEY; CDR2 reads SVGAGI. CDR3 DNA sequence: TGTGCCAGCAATCCGACTAGCGGGGAAGGGAATGAGCAGTTCTTC. This sequence encodes CASNPTSGEGNEQFF.